The 5 T cell receptor beta chains below were found in one sample sequenced in a study of cytomegalovirus exposure and HLA in healthy donors. Assay: immunoSEQ multiplex PCR; the TCRdb copy retains only in-frame clones and omits some. The sample carries 90,000 to 120,000 clones, around 85% recorded once. The specimen sequenced was PBMCs. These receptors were taken from a woman aged 18-29 years in good health and CMV-seronegative.

CDR3 residues: CASSLAGTGDEQYF. Here the CDR3 DNA reads TGTGCCAGCAGCCTTGCCGGGACAGGGGACGAGCAGTACTTC. This chain joins TRBV7-3 and TRBJ2-7, with 10 bases matching TRBD1. The CDR3 extends over 14 amino acids. V dropped 5 bases and J dropped 5; count of bases not matched to a gene: 6. From germline, CDR1 is SGHTA and CDR2 FQGTGA.

V and J are TRBV4-2 and TRBJ2-1; 8 bases match TRBD2. Germline CDR1 reads LGHNA; CDR2 reads YNFKEQ. V lost 0 bases, J lost 0 bases, and 1 base stayed unmatched. This CDR3 has 16 amino acids. This chain's CDR3 is CASSQDAGGSYNEQFF. CDR3 nucleotides: TGTGCCAGCAGCCAAGATGCGGGGGGCTCCTACAATGAGCAGTTCTTC.

This chain connects TRBV5-6 to TRBJ2-5; 8 positions match TRBD1. The ends lost 2 bases at V and 0 bases at J; junction bases unmatched: 3. Germline CDR1 SGHDT, CDR2 YYEEEE. The CDR3 extends over 15 amino acids. CDR3 coding DNA: TGTGCCAGCAGCTTAGGACAGGGCTACCAAGAGACCCAGTACTTC. The encoded protein is CASSLGQGYQETQYF.

The chain is built from TRBV6-5 and TRBJ2-1, with TRBD2 matching 16 bases. Looked up from germline, CDR1 is MNHEY and CDR2 is SVGAGI. The CDR3 loop spans 14 amino acids. V dropped 10 bases and J dropped 9; count of bases not matched to a gene: 6. The CDR3 loop reads CAIMGLAGGGEQFF. CDR3 DNA: TGTGCCATCATGGGACTAGCGGGGGGGGGTGAGCAGTTCTTC.

This clone turned up a few times. The CDR3 region has the DNA TGTGCCAGCAGTGAACACTCATCCACGGAGGGAGAGCAGTACTTC. It specifies CASSEHSSTEGEQYF. The V gene is TRBV6-1, the J gene TRBJ2-7; tentatively, D is TRBD2 (6 bases). V shed 2 bases and J shed 7 bases, with 18 bases lying between them. Germline CDR1 MNHNS, CDR2 SASEGT. The CDR3 runs 15 residues.